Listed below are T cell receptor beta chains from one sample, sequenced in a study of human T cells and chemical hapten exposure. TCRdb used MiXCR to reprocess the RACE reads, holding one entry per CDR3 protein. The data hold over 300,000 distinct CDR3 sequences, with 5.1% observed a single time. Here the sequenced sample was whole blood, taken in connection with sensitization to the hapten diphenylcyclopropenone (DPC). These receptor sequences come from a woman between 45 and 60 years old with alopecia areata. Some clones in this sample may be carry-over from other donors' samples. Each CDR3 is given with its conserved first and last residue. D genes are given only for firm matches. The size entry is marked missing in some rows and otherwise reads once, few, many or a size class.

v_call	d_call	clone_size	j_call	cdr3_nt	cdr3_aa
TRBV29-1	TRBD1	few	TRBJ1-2	TGCAGCGTTGGTGGGACAGGGGGCCAAGGCTACACCTTC	CSVGGTGGQGYTF
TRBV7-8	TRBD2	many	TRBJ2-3	TGTGCCAGCAGCTTAGCGCGACTAGCGGCTAGCACAGATACGCAGTATTTT	CASSLARLAASTDTQYF
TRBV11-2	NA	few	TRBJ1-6	TGTGCCAGCAGCTTAGCTTCTAATTCACCCCTCCACTTT	CASSLASNSPLHF
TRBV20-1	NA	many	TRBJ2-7	TGCAGTGCTAGAGACGGACAGTTCTACGAGCAGTACTTC	CSARDGQFYEQYF
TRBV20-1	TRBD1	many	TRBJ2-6	TGCATAGGAAGGGGGCCTGGGGCCAACGTCCTGACTTTC	CIGRGPGANVLTF
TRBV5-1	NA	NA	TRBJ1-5	TGCGCCAGCAGCTTCGGCAGGGGCCAGCCCCAGCATTTT	CASSFGRGQPQHF
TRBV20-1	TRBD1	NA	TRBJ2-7	TGCAGTGCAACGACAGGGGTCGAGCAGTACTTC	CSATTGVEQYF
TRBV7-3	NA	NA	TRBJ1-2	TGTGCCAGCAGCTTAACGCCGAACAACCCTATTGGCTACACCTTC	CASSLTPNNPIGYTF
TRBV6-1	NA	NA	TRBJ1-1	TGTGCCAGCAGTGAAAGGACATTCACTGAAGCTTTCTTT	CASSERTFTEAFF
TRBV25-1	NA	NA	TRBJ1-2	TGTGCCAGCAGTGATCATGGAAGGTTCGCCTACACCTTC	CASSDHGRFAYTF
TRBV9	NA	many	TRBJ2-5	TGTGCCAGCAGCGTAGAGGGGGACTCTCTAGTGGAGACCCAGTACTTC	CASSVEGDSLVETQYF
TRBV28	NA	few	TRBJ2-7	TGTGCCAGCAGTTTGAACAGGAAGAGCTACGAGCAGTACTTC	CASSLNRKSYEQYF
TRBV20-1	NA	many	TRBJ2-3	TGCAGTGCTAGAGATCTTGACGGGGGCACAGATACGCAGTATTTT	CSARDLDGGTDTQYF
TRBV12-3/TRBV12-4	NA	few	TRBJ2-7	TGTGCCAGCAGTTGGGGACACCCTCCCTACGAGCAGTACTTC	CASSWGHPPYEQYF
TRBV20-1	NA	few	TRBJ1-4	TGCAGTGCAATCTTTCGTGGGGCCGATGGGGATGAAAAACTGTTTTTT	CSAIFRGADGDEKLFF
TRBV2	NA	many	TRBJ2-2	TGTGCCAGCATGGGCGGGGCCGGGGAGCTGTTTTTT	CASMGGAGELFF
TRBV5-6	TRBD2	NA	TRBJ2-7	TGTGCCAGCAGCTCTGGACTAGGGAGCTACGAGCAGTACTTC	CASSSGLGSYEQYF
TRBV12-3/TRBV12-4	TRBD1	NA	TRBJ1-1	TGTGCCAGCAGTGAGAGGGGGCGCGTGATCGAAGCTTTCTTT	CASSERGRVIEAFF
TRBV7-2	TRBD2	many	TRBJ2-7	TGTGCCAGCAACCTAGCGGGGAGTAACGAGCAGTACTTC	CASNLAGSNEQYF
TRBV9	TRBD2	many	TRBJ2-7	TGTGCCAGCAGCCCGACGACTAGCGGGGGACCCAACCCCTACGAGCAGTACTTC	CASSPTTSGGPNPYEQYF
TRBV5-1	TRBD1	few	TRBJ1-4	TGCGCCAGCAGCCCCTGGACAGGGAATAATGAAAAACTGTTTTTT	CASSPWTGNNEKLFF
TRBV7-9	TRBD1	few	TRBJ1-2	TGTGCCAGCAGCCTCCTCCTGGACAGGGTATCTGGCTACACCTTC	CASSLLLDRVSGYTF
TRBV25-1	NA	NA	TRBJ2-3	TGTGCCAGCAGTGCCACATGGGGGTATCCCACAGATACGCAGTATTTT	CASSATWGYPTDTQYF
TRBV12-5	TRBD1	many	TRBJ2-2	TGTGCTAGTGGGCGACAGGGGGCTGCCGGGGAGCTGTTTTTT	CASGRQGAAGELFF
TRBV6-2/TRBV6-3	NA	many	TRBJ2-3	TGTGCCAGCAGACGGGCCTCTAGCACAGATACGCAGTATTTT	CASRRASSTDTQYF